This TCR beta chain originates from a study of T cell responses to AZD1222 COVID-19 vaccine. General study results and limits: Sampling that yielded the repertoires occurred only after the peak T cell response.

The CDR3 loop spans 14 amino acids. With 10 bases clipped from V and 8 bases from J, the junction kept 14 bases outside the gene matches. The germline V gene has CDR1 LNHDA and CDR2 SQIVND (reference sequence). Assay used: immunoSEQ multiplex PCR; TCRdb lists only in-frame clones, some missing. Of 180,000 or so clones listed, roughly nine tenths were seen once; the top ten hold 1% to 1.5%. Worth noting for this clone: The antigen remains unidentified.

Sequences were derived from peripheral blood, sampled 28 days after the second AZD1222 dose. The TCR was taken from an adult who received the AZD1222 COVID-19 vaccine. V usage is TRBV19 and J usage is TRBJ1-2; 9 bases align to TRBD1. The CDR3 here is CATGTGKKVRGYTF. For the CDR3, the DNA is TGTGCCACCGGGACAGGGAAAAAAGTAAGGGGCTACACCTTC.